Listed here are 18 T cell receptor beta chains from one sample, sequenced in a study of OX40 agonist ivuxolimab in advanced cancers. Clones were read by immunoSEQ multiplex PCR, and TCRdb kept only the in-frame ones, dropping some. Altogether tens of thousands of clones are present, roughly 90% being singletons, with the ten largest covering about 0.7%. The source was CD4+ or CD8+ T cells sorted from blood, collected in a trial of the OX40 agonist ivuxolimab. These receptors all come from an adult with an advanced solid tumor such as melanoma, head and neck, liver or kidney cancer.

On this clone itself: Other DNA sequences in this specimen translate into the identical CDR3. The CDR3 DNA sequence: TGTGCCAGCAGCTTAGAAGGAAACACTGAAGCTTTCTTT. Translating gives CASSLEGNTEAFF. The chain carries TRBV7-3 and TRBJ1-1, with D hard to call. In germline, CDR1 is SGHTA, CDR2 FQGTGA. The V gene lost 2 bases and the J gene lost 2 bases, with 6 bases spanning the gap. The CDR3 is 13 amino acids.

The chain combines TRBV10-1 with TRBJ2-5, with 9 bases matching TRBD1. Germline V gives CDR1 WNHNN, CDR2 SYGVQD (reference sequence). J gave up 4 bases and V 0 bases, and 6 bases lay outside the gene matches. This CDR3 has 16 residues. The CDR3 protein is CASSESSGTGSETQYF. The CDR3 DNA reads as TGCGCCAGCAGTGAGTCGTCGGGGACAGGGTCAGAGACCCAGTACTTC.

This clone was recorded only once. The chain employs TRBV5-1 and TRBJ2-3; 8 bases match TRBD1. CDR3 size: 16 residues. V lost 2 bases and J lost 3; bases outside the gene matches: 8. CDR1 is SGHRS and CDR2 is YFSETQ in the germline V gene. The CDR3 DNA reads as TGCGCCAGCAGCTTAAGGACAGGGCTTAATACAGATACGCAGTATTTT. Translating gives CASSLRTGLNTDTQYF.

The chain combines TRBV21-1 with TRBJ2-1; the table's D call, TRBD2, was not checked against the DNA. TRBV21-1 is recorded as a pseudogene. This CDR3 has 16 amino acids. CDR3 in DNA: TGTGCCAGCAGCGAACTAGCGGGGGGCTCCTACAATGAGCAGTTCTTC. Protein: CASSELAGGSYNEQFF.

The chain recombines TRBV2 with TRBJ1-3; D unresolved. Trimming left V 2 bases short and J 11 bases short, with 7 bases between. Per the germline V gene, CDR1 is SNHLY and CDR2 is FYNNEI. The CDR3 runs to 11 residues. CDR3 sequence reads: CASSELGAIYF. As DNA, the CDR3 is TGTGCCAGCAGTGAATTAGGCGCCATATATTTT. Drawing the rest from reference TRBV2 and TRBJ1-3, the complete variable domain is EPEVTQTPSHQVTQMGQEVILRCVPISNHLYFYWYRQILGQKVEFLVSFYNNEISEKSEIFDDQFSVERPDGSNFTLKIRSTKLEDSAMYFCASSELGAIYFGEGSWLTVV.

The V and J genes are TRBV19 and TRBJ2-1; 11 nucleotides agree with TRBD2. Per germline, CDR1 LNHDA and CDR2 SQIVND (reference sequence). This CDR3 comprises 15 residues. Trimming cost V 6 bases and J 6 bases; bases outside gene matches: 7. CDR3 bases: TGTGCCAGTAGGACTAATAGCGGGAGGGGCAATGAGCAGTTCTTC. It is translated as CASRTNSGRGNEQFF.

This chain joins TRBV10-3 and TRBJ2-1, with 13 nucleotides matching TRBD2. The CDR3 extends over 15 amino acids. V shed 7 bases, J shed 4 bases, and the junction held 4 bases outside the gene matches. In germline, CDR1 is ENHRY, CDR2 SYGVKD. CDR3 bases: TGTGCCATCAACCCGGGACTAGCGGGGTACAATGAGCAGTTCTTC. Its translation: CAINPGLAGYNEQFF.

The chain recombines TRBV27 with TRBJ2-5; 11 bases are shared with TRBD1. Trimming at V came to 2 bases and at J to 2 bases, leaving 16 bases not matched to a gene. Germline V CDR1 and CDR2: MNHEY, SMNVEV (reference sequence). The CDR3 has 20 amino acids. The CDR3 loop reads CASSLRTGGYSNRPQETQYF. The CDR3, as DNA: TGTGCCAGCAGTTTAAGGACAGGGGGCTATTCCAATCGTCCGCAAGAGACCCAGTACTTC.

The gene calls are TRBV10-1 and TRBJ2-3; TRBD1 aligns across 8 bases. This CDR3 region has 15 residues. Trimming took 6 bases from V and 0 from J; bases not matched to a gene: 5. CDR1 and CDR2 from the germline V gene are WNHNN and SYGVQD (reference sequence). The CDR3 spells CASRDGQGSTDTQYF. CDR3 bases: TGCGCCAGCAGAGATGGACAGGGTAGCACAGATACGCAGTATTTT.

This clone was picked up a small number of times. The V gene is TRBV29-1, the J gene TRBJ2-5; TRBD2 matches at 8 bases. The trim removed 1 base at V and 0 bases at J, leaving 1 base unmatched. Germline V gene sequence: CDR1 SQVTM, CDR2 ANQGSEA. The CDR3 is 14 residues long. CDR3 DNA: TGCAGCGTTGAAGTAGCGGGGCACCAAGAGACCCAGTACTTC. Encoded protein: CSVEVAGHQETQYF.

The CDR3 is CASSGVGQGPNEKLFF. The CDR3 DNA follows: TGCGCCAGCAGCGGGGTAGGGCAGGGGCCTAATGAAAAACTGTTTTTT. The V and J genes are TRBV4-1 and TRBJ1-4; D may be TRBD1 (6 bases). The CDR3 spans 16 residues. V dropped 5 bases and J dropped 3 bases, with 16 bases sitting between them. Germline-derived CDR1 and CDR2 are MGHRA and YSYEKL.

This clone was observed once. V gene TRBV4-2 combines with J gene TRBJ2-7; D is perhaps TRBD1 or TRBD2 (5 bases each). In germline, CDR1 is LGHNA, CDR2 YNFKEQ. CDR3 size: 16 residues. The V end was cut by 0 bases, the J end by 5 bases, with 17 bases between. CDR3 in amino acids: CASSQDLSGTRHEQYF. In DNA form, the CDR3 reads TGTGCCAGCAGCCAAGACTTATCGGGGACCCGCCACGAGCAGTACTTC.

The chain uses TRBV9 and TRBJ1-4; 7 nucleotides match TRBD1. V shed 4 bases and J 0 bases; nucleotides not matched to a gene: 3. Germline V gives CDR1 SGDLS, CDR2 YYNGEE. The CDR3 is made up of 15 amino acids. The CDR3 loop is CASSKGTATNEKLFF. The CDR3 DNA reads as TGTGCCAGCAGCAAAGGGACAGCAACTAATGAAAAACTGTTTTTT.

This clone showed up just once. The CDR3 loop is CASSGGAEQYF. The CDR3 DNA is TGTGCCAGCTCGGGGGGGGCCGAGCAGTACTTC. The V and J genes are TRBV6-5 and TRBJ2-7; TRBD2 agrees at 8 bases. Trimming removed 8 bases from V and 6 bases from J; junction bases left unmatched: 3. Germline V lookup: CDR1 MNHEY, CDR2 SVGAGI. This CDR3 has 11 amino acids.

The gene calls are TRBV7-9 and TRBJ2-7; D unclear. Germline V lookup: CDR1 SEHNR, CDR2 FQNEAQ (reference sequence). This CDR3 is built from 17 residues. V gave up 1 base and J gave up 3 bases, with 19 bases separating them. The CDR3 DNA reads TGTGCCAGCAGCTTAGGAGCCCCCTCCTTTCCGGACTACGAGCAGTACTTC. Translating gives CASSLGAPSFPDYEQYF.

The chain is built from TRBV27 and TRBJ2-5; 7 bases line up with TRBD1. With 5 bases clipped from V and 1 base from J, the junction kept 7 bases outside the gene matches. The germline gives CDR1 MNHEY, CDR2 SMNVEV (reference sequence). The length of the CDR3 is 15 residues. Here the CDR3 reads CASSRDSRGQETQYF. The CDR3 DNA reads TGTGCCAGCAGTAGGGACAGTAGGGGCCAAGAGACCCAGTACTTC.

The rearrangement uses TRBV5-1 and TRBJ1-1; D is unclear. This CDR3 has 16 amino acids. V was shortened by 0 bases and J by 0 bases, with 12 bases between the two germline ends. Per germline, CDR1 SGHRS and CDR2 YFSETQ. CDR3 coding DNA: TGCGCCAGCAGCTTGGCTATAGGACGGATGAACACTGAAGCTTTCTTT. Protein sequence: CASSLAIGRMNTEAFF. The full variable domain, its missing parts supplied by reference TRBV5-1 and TRBJ1-1, is KAGVTQTPRYLIKTRGQQVTLSCSPISGHRSVSWYQQTPGQGLQFLFEYFSETQRNKGNFPGRFSGRQFSNSRSEMNVSTLELGDSALYLCASSLAIGRMNTEAFFGQGTRLTVV.

This clone came up once. The gene calls are TRBV30 and TRBJ1-4; D is perhaps TRBD1 (5 bases). Looked up from germline, CDR1 is GTSNPN and CDR2 is SVGIG (reference sequence). Trimming took 0 bases from V and 8 from J, leaving 13 bases between them. This CDR3 region has 14 residues. CDR3 region: CAWSVGRGIEKLFF. Here the CDR3 DNA reads TGTGCCTGGAGTGTAGGACGGGGGATCGAAAAACTGTTTTTT.